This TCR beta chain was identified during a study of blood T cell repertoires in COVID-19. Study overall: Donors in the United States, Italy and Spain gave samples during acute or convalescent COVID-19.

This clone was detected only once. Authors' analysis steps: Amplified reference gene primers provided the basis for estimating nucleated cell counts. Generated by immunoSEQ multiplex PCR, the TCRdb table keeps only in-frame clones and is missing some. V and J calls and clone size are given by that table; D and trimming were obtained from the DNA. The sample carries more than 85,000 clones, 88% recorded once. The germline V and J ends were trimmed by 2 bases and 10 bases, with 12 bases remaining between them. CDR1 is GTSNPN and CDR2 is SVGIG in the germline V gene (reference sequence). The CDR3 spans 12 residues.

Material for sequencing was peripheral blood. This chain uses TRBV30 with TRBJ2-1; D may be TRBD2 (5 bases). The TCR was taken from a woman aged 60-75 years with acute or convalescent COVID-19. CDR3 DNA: TGTGCCTGGAGTCCCCCGAAGCGGGAGCAGTTCTTC. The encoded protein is CAWSPPKREQFF.